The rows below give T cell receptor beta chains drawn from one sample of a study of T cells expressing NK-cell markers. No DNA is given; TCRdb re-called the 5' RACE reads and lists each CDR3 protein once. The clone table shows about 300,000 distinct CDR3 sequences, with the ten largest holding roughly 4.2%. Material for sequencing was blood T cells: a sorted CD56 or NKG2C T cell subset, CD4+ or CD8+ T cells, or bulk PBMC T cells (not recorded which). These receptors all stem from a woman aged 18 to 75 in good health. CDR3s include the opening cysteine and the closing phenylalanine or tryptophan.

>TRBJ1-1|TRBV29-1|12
CSVEHVNTEAFF
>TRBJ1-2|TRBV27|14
CASSYGQGDYGYTF
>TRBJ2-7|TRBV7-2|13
CASDGNFGYEQYF
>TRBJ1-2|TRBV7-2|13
CASRSANTYGYTF
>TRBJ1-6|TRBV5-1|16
CASSLGGTRVISPLHF
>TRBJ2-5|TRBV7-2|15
CASSLAGGSGETQYF
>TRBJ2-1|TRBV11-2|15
CASSVLREAGNEQFF
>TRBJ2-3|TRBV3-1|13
CASNSGATDTQYF
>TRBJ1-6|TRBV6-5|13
CASSYIPDSPLHF
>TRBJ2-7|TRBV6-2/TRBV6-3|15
CASSYVPVAKGEQYF
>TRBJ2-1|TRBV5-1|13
CASSPERRELQFF
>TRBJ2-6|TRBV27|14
CASTEISGANVLTF
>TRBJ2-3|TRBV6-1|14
CASRRGQTTDTQYF
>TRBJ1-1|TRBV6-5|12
CASWREFPLAFF
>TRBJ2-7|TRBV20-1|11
CSADKSYEQYF
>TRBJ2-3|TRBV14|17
CASSQYPGQVMADTQYF
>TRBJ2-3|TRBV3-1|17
CASSRTMTPFGTDTQYF
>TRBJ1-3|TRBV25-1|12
CASSDTGNTIYF
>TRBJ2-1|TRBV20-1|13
CSARDLWSHEQFF
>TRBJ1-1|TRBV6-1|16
CASSVPGTGGRTEAFF
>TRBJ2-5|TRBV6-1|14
CASSEYRGQETQYF
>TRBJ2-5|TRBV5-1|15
CASSLGQGNQETQYF
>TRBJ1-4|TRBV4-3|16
CASSSSPGQGDEKLFF
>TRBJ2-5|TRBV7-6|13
CASSLVPQETQYF
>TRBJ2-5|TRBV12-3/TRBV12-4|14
CASSLGPGKETQYF
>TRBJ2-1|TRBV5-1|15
CASSWRADRGNEQFF
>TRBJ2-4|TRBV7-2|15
CASSLTPGSKNIQYF
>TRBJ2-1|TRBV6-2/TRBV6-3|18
CASSFWTSGVPSYNEQFF
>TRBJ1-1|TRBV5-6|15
CASSLRSWTYTEAFF
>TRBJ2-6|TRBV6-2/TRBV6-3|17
CASSYVQASSGANVLTF
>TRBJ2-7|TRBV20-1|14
CSAKLATRHYEQYF
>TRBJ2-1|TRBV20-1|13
CSASGREWNEQFF
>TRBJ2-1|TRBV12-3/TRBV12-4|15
CASSLRLGTYNEQFF
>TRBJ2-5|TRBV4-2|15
CASSQDRDYYETQYF
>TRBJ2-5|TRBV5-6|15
CASSHGQGLQETQYF
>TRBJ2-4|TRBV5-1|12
CASSEEGDIQYF